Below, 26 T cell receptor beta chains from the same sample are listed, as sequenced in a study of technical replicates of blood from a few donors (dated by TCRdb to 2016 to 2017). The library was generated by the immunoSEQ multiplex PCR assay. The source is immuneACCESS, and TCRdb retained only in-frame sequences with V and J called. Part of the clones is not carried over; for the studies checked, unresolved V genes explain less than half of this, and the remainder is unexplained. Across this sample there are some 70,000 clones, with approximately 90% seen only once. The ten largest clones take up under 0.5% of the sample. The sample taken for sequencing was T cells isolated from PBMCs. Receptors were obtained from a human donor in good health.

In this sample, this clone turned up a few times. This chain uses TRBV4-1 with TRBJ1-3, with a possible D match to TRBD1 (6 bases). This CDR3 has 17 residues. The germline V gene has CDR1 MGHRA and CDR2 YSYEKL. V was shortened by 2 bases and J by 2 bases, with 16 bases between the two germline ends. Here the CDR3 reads CASSQKPSGQPGNTIYF. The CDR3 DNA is TGCGCCAGCAGCCAAAAGCCCTCTGGACAGCCTGGAAACACCATATATTTT.

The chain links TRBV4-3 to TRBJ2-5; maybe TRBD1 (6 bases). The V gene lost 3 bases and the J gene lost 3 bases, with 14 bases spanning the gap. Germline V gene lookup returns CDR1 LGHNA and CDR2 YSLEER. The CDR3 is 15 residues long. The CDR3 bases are TGCGCCAGCAGCCAGTCCGGGACATTCAAAGAGACCCAGTACTTC. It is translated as CASSQSGTFKETQYF.

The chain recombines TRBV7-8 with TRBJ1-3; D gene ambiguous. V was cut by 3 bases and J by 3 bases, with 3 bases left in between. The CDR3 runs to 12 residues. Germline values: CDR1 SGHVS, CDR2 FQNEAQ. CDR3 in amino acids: CASSFLGNTIYF. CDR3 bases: TGTGCCAGCAGCTTTCTTGGAAACACCATATATTTT.

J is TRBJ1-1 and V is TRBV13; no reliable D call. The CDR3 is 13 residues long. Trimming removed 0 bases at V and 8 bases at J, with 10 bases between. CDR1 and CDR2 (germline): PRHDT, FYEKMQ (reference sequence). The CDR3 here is CASSLGEQTEAFF. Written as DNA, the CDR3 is TGTGCCAGCAGCTTAGGCGAGCAAACCGAAGCTTTCTTT.

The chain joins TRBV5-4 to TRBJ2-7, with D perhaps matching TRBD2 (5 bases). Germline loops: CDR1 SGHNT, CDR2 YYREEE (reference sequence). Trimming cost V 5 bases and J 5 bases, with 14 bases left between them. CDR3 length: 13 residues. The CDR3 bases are TGTGCCAGCAGTAAGGTGGAGGTCGACGAGCAGTACTTC. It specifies CASSKVEVDEQYF. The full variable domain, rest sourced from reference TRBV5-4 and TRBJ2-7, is ETGVTQSPTHLIKTRGQQVTLRCSSQSGHNTVSWYQQALGQGPQFIFQYYREEENGRGNFPPRFSGLQFPNYSSELNVNALELDDSALYLCASSKVEVDEQYFGPGTRLTVT.

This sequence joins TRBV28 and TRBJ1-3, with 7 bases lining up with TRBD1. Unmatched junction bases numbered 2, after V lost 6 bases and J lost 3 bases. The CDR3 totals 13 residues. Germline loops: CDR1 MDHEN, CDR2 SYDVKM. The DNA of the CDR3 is TGTGCCAGCAGCCGGACAGGTGGAAACACCATATATTTT. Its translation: CASSRTGGNTIYF.

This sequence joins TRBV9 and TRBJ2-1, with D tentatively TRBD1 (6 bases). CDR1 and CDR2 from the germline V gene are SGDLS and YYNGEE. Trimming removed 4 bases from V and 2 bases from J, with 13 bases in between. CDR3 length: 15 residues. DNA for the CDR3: TGTGCCAGCAGCCCGCGACAGGTTACCTACAATGAGCAGTTCTTC. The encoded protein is CASSPRQVTYNEQFF. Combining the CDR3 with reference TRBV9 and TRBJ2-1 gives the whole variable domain DSGVTQTPKHLITATGQRVTLRCSPRSGDLSVYWYQQSLDQGLQFLIQYYNGEERAKGNILERFSAQQFPDLHSELNLSSLELGDSALYFCASSPRQVTYNEQFFGPGTRLTVL.

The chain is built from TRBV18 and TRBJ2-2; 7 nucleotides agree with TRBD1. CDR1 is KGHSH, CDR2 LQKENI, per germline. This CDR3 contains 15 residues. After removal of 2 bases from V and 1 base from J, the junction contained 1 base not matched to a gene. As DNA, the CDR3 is TGTGCCAGCTCACCAAGACAGGGGAACACCGGGGAGCTGTTTTTT. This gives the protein CASSPRQGNTGELFF.

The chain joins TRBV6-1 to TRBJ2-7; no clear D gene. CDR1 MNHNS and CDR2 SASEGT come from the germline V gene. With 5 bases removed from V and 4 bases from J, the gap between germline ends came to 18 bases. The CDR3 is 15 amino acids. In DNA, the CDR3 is TGTGCCAGCAGTCCCGAGGAGTACCTGGGTTACGAGCAGTACTTC. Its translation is CASSPEEYLGYEQYF.

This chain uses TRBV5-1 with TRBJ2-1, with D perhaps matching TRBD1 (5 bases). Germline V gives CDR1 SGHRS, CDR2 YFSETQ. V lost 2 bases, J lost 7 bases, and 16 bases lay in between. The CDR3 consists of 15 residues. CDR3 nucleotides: TGCGCCAGCAGCTTCAGCCAGGGAAATTTGAATGAGCAGTTCTTC. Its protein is CASSFSQGNLNEQFF. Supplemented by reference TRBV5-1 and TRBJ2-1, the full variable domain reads KAGVTQTPRYLIKTRGQQVTLSCSPISGHRSVSWYQQTPGQGLQFLFEYFSETQRNKGNFPGRFSGRQFSNSRSEMNVSTLELGDSALYLCASSFSQGNLNEQFFGPGTRLTVL.

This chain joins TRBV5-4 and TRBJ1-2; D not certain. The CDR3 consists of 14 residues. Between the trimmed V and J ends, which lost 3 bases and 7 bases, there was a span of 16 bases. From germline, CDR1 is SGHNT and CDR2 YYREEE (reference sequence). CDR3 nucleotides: TGTGCCAGCAGCTCCAACCGGGAGGGCCGTGGCTACACCTTC. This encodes CASSSNREGRGYTF. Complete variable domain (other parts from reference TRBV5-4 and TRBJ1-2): ETGVTQSPTHLIKTRGQQVTLRCSSQSGHNTVSWYQQALGQGPQFIFQYYREEENGRGNFPPRFSGLQFPNYSSELNVNALELDDSALYLCASSSNREGRGYTFGSGTRLTVV.

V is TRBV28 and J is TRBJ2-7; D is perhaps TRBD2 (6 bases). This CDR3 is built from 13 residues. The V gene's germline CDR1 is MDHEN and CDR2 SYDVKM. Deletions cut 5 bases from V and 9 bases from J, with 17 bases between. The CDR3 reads CASSPLATLAQYF. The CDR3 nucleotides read TGTGCCAGCAGTCCGCTAGCGACGCTTGCGCAGTACTTC. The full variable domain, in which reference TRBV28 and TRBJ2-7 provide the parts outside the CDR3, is DVKVTQSSRYLVKRTGEKVFLECVQDMDHENMFWYRQDPGLGLRLIYFSYDVKMKEKGDIPEGYSVSREKKERFSLILESASTNQTSMYLCASSPLATLAQYFGPGTRLTVT.

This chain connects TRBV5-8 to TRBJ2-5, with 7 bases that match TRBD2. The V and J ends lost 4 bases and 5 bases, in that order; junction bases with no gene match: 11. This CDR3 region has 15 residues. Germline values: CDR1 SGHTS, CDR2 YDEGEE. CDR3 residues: CASSPVEGGPETQYF. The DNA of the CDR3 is TGTGCCAGCAGCCCGGTTGAGGGAGGGCCGGAGACCCAGTACTTC. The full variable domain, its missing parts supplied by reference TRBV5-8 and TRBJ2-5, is EAGVTQSPTHLIKTRGQQATLRCSPISGHTSVYWYQQALGLGLQFLLWYDEGEERNRGNFPPRFSGRQFPNYSSELNVNALELEDSALYLCASSPVEGGPETQYFGPGTRLLVL.

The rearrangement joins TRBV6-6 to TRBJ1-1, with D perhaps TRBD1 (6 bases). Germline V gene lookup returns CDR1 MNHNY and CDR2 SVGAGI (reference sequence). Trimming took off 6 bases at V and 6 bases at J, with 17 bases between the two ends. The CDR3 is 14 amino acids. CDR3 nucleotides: TGTGCCAGCAGCTGGGGGGGGGCGGGGGCTGAAGCTTTCTTT. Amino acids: CASSWGGAGAEAFF.

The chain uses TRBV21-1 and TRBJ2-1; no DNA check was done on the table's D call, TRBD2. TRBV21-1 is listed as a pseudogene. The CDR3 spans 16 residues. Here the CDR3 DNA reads TGTGCCAGCAGCAAAGAGGTACTAGCGGGAGCCAATGAGCAGTTCTTC. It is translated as CASSKEVLAGANEQFF.

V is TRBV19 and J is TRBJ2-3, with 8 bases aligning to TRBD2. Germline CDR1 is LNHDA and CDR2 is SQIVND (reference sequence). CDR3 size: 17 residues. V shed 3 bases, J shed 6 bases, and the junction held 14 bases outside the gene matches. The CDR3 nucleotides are TGTGCCAGTAGTATGCCCAGTAGCGGGACTCTTCTTGATACGCAGTATTTT. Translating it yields CASSMPSSGTLLDTQYF.

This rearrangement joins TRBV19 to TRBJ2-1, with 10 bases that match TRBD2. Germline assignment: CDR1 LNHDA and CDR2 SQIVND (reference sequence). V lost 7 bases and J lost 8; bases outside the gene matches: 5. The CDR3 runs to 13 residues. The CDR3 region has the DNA TGTGCCAGTACTAGCGGGAGTACGTATGAGCAGTTCTTC. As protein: CASTSGSTYEQFF.

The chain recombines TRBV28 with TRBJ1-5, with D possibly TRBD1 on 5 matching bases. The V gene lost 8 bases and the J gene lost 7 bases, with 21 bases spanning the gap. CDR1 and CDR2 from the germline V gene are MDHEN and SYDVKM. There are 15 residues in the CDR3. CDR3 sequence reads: CASGTVAGNYQPQHF. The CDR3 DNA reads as TGTGCCAGCGGCACTGTGGCAGGGAATTACCAGCCCCAGCATTTT.

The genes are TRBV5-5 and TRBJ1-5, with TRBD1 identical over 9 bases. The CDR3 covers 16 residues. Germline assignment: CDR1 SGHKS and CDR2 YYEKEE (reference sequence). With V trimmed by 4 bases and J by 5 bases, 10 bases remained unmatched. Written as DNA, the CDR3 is TGTGCCAGCAGCCGAGAACAGGGGGCGGTTTATCAGCCCCAGCATTTT. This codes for CASSREQGAVYQPQHF.

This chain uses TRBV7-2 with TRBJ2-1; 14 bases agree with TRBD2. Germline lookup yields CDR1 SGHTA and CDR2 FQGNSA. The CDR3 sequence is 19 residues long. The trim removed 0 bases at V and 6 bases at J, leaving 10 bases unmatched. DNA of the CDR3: TGTGCCAGCAGCTTAGCTTGGGGGACTAGCGGGAGAAAGGGCAATGAGCAGTTCTTC. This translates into CASSLAWGTSGRKGNEQFF.

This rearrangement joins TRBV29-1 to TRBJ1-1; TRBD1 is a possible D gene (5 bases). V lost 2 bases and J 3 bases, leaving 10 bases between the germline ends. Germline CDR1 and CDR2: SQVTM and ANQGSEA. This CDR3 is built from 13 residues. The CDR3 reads CSVEQTAYTEAFF. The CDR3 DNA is TGCAGCGTTGAACAGACAGCTTACACTGAAGCTTTCTTT.

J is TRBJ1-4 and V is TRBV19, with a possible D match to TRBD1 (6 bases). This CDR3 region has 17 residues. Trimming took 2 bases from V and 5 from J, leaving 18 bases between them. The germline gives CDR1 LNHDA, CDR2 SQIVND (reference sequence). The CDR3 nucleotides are TGTGCCAGTAGTATACCTGGGGGCGCGTGGCTAAATGAAAAACTGTTTTTT. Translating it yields CASSIPGGAWLNEKLFF.

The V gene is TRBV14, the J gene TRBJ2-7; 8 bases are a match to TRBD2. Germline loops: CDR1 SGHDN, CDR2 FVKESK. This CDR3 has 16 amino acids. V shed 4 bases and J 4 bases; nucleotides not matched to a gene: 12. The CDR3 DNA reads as TGTGCCAGCAGCCCGTTCGGGACTAGAGGGGGGTACGAGCAGTACTTC. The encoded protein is CASSPFGTRGGYEQYF.

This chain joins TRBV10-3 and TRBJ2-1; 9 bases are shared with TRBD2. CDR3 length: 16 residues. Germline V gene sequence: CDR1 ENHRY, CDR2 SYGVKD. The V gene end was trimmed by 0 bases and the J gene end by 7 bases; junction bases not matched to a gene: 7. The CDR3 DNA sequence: TGTGCCATCAGTGAGTCCTTAGCGGGAGTAGGAAATGAGCAGTTCTTC. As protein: CAISESLAGVGNEQFF.

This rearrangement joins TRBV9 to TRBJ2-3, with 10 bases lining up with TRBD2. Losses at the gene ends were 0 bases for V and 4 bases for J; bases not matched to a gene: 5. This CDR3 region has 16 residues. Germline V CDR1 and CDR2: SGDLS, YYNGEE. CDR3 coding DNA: TGTGCCAGCAGCGTAGATCTAGCGGGAGCCCCAGATACGCAGTATTTT. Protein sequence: CASSVDLAGAPDTQYF.

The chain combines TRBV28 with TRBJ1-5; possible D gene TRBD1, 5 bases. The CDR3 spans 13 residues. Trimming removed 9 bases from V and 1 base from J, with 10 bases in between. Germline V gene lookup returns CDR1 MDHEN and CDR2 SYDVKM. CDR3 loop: CASGGGSNQPQHF. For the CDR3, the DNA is TGTGCCAGTGGGGGGGGGAGCAATCAGCCCCAGCATTTT.